This TCR beta chain came from a study of T-cell reconstitution after alpha-beta-depleted transplantation in children. Unique molecular identifiers were incorporated during preparation of the TCRbeta library. TCRdb re-called the PCR reads with MiXCR, one entry per CDR3 protein. Among over 100,000 distinct CDR3 sequences listed, 7% to 8% were seen once. This clonotype was seen more than once but under ten times. Its matching antigen is unknown. Study conclusions and caveats: Recipient T cells and thymic progenitors that survived gave rise to the high TCRbeta diversity observed at day 60 in some patients. Two months or so post-transplant, alpha-beta T cells reportedly derived from several hundred expanded graft clones.

The CDR3 contains 16 residues. V lost 3 bases, J lost 7 bases, and 10 bases stayed unmatched. Germline lookup yields CDR1 MNHEY and CDR2 SVGAGI. This TCR was sampled from a boy younger than 10 with acute lymphoblastic leukemia, due to receive a stem cell transplant. This specimen consisted of PBMCs, obtained before TCRalphabeta/CD19-depleted stem cell transplant. The V gene is TRBV6-5, the J gene TRBJ1-5; 9 bases match TRBD1. CDR3 sequence: CASSYGSGTGKQPQHF. Here the CDR3 DNA reads TGTGCCAGCAGTTATGGGTCCGGGACAGGGAAACAGCCCCAGCATTTT.